Listed here is a single T cell receptor (beta chain). The target antigen is unknown. Use of 60 Vbeta and 13 Jbeta primers characterized the PCR. The method was immunoSEQ multiplex PCR; TCRdb's version includes in-frame clones alone and lacks a portion of them. The sample consists of approximately 150,000 clones, more than 75% of them appearing once. The sample is drawn from a study of cytomegalovirus exposure and HLA in healthy donors. Germline-derived CDR1 and CDR2 are SGHRS and YFSETQ. The CDR3 loop spans 15 amino acids. The ends lost 3 bases at V and 0 bases at J; junction bases unmatched: 5. These donors counted as nominally healthy when sampled, but unrecorded immune exposures were likely. Whole-study results and caveats: In a later analysis, HLA-associated beta chains showed higher expansion and lower generation probabilities than comparable chains. Most TCR sequences proved rare, with some public TCRs found in many donors. Researchers counted about 150 TCR beta chains as cytomegalovirus-associated.

Sequencing input: PBMCs. The chain couples TRBV5-1 to TRBJ2-7, with TRBD1 matching 8 bases. The receptor comes from a human donor in good health. The CDR3 nucleotides read TGCGCCAGCAGCTACACGACAGGGGTCTCCTACGAGCAGTACTTC. As protein: CASSYTTGVSYEQYF.